This is a list of T cell receptor beta chains from one sample in a study of blood T cell repertoires in COVID-19. The assay was immunoSEQ multiplex PCR, and TCRdb's table has in-frame clones only and misses some. The sample consists of about 250,000 clones, about 85% of them appearing once. The sequencing input was PBMCs or T cells enriched from blood (not recorded which). The source of these receptors is a woman in her forties or fifties who had recovered from COVID-19. Each CDR3 is given with its conserved first and last residue.

v_call,j_call,cdr3_aa
TRBV27,TRBJ1-3,CASKSSGGRGNTIYF
TRBV28,TRBJ1-5,CASSSGYSNQPQHF
TRBV5-6,TRBJ2-5,CASSLEAGAETQYF
TRBV18,TRBJ1-1,CASSGDRGRLASTEAFF
TRBV3-1/TRBV3-2,TRBJ2-3,CASSHGTSGRGLDTQYF
TRBV28,TRBJ2-7,CASSPGTGNYEQYF
TRBV28,TRBJ2-1,CASSPRSFDEQFF
TRBV5-1,TRBJ2-7,CASSLDRGGDYEQYF
TRBV5-1,TRBJ2-7,CASSLGAGDEQYF
TRBV5-6,TRBJ2-7,CASSPSGRVYEQYF
TRBV24-1,TRBJ2-1,CATSDFPTGTSGRRGEQFF
TRBV6-2/TRBV6-3,TRBJ2-7,CASSSEGTARYGSYEQYF
TRBV12-3/TRBV12-4,TRBJ1-5,CASRAQGAQPQHF
TRBV28,TRBJ1-2,CGVGEGRRGYGYTF
TRBV5-1,TRBJ1-2,CASSLRDRDSQKAF
TRBV7-2,TRBJ1-3,CASSLLGQNTIYF
TRBV7-2,TRBJ2-1,CASSALAGVLGEQFF
TRBV7-2,TRBJ2-5,CASSSPAEGRTQYF
TRBV7-2,TRBJ2-3,CASRVMGTGVDTQYF
TRBV4-2,TRBJ2-2,CASSRETEHTGELFF
TRBV6-2/TRBV6-3,TRBJ2-7,CASSLGTGTTYEQYF
TRBV11-1,TRBJ1-6,CASRARTGGNSPLHF